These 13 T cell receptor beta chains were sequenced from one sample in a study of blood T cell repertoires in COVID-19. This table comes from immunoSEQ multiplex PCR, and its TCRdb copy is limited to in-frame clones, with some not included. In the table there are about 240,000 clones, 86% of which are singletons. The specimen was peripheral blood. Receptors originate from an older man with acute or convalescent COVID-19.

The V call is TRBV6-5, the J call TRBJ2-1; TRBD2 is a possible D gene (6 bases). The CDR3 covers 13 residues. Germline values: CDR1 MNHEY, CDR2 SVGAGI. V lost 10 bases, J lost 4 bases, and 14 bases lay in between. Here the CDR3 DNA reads TGTGCCACCGGGGGAAACCTGTACAATGAGCAGTTCTTC. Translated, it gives CATGGNLYNEQFF.

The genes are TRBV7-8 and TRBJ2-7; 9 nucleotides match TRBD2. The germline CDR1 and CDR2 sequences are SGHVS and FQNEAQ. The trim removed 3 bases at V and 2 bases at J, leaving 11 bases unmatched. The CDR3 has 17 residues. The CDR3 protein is CASSFRFSSGETYEQYF. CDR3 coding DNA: TGTGCCAGCAGCTTTCGCTTCTCTAGCGGGGAAACCTACGAGCAGTACTTC.

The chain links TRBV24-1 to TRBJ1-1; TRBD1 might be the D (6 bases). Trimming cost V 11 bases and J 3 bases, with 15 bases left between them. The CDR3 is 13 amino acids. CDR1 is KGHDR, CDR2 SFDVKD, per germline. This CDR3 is CAIRGVGDTEAFF. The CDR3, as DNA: TGTGCCATCAGGGGTGTCGGGGACACTGAAGCTTTCTTT.

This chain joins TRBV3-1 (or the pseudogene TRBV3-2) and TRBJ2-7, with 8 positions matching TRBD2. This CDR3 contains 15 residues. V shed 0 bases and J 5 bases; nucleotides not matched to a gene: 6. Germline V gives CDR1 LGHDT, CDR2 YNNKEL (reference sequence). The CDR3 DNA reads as TGTGCCAGCAGCCAAGAAGGCAGCGGGAGCCACGAGCAGTACTTC. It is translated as CASSQEGSGSHEQYF.

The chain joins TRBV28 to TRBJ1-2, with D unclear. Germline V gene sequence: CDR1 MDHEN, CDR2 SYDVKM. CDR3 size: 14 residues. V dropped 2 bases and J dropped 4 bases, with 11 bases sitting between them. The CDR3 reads CASSLPLGTYGYTF. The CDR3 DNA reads TGTGCCAGCAGTTTACCCCTAGGAACCTATGGCTACACCTTC.

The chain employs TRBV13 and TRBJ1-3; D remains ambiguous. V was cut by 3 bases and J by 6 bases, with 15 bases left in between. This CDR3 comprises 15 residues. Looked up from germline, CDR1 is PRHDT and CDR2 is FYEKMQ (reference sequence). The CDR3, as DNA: TGTGCCAGCAGCTTCGGGTCTATCATTTTAAACACCATATATTTT. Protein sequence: CASSFGSIILNTIYF.

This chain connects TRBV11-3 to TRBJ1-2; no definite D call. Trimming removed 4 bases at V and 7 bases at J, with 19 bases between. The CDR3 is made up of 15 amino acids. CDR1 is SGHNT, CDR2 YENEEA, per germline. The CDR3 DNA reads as TGTGCCAGCAGCTCTATCCTCCCAAAAAAGTCTGGCTACACCTTC. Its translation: CASSSILPKKSGYTF.

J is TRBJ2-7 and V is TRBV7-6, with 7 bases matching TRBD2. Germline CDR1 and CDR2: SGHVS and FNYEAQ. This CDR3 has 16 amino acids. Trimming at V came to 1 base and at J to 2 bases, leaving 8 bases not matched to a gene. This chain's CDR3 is CASSLDSGGGPYEQYF. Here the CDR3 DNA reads TGTGCCAGCAGCTTAGATAGCGGCGGGGGACCCTACGAGCAGTACTTC.

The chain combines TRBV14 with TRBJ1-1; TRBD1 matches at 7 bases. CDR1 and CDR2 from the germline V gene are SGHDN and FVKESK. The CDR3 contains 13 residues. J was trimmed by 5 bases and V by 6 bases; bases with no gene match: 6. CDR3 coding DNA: TGTGCCAGCAGGACAGGGTTGAGGACTGAAGCTTTCTTT. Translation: CASRTGLRTEAFF.

In DNA, the CDR3 is TGTGCCAGCAGTGACGGGCCAGGGGATAATTCACCCCTCCACTTT. This gives the protein CASSDGPGDNSPLHF. The V and J genes are TRBV2 and TRBJ1-6; maybe TRBD1 (6 bases). V lost 3 bases and J 5 bases, leaving 11 bases between the germline ends. CDR3 size: 15 residues. Germline V gene data show CDR1 as SNHLY and CDR2 as FYNNEI.

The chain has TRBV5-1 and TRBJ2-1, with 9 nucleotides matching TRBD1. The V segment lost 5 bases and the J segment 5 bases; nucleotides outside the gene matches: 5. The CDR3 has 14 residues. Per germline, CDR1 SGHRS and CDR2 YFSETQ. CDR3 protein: CASSRDRVNNEQFF. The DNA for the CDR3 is TGCGCCAGCAGTCGGGACAGGGTCAACAATGAGCAGTTCTTC.

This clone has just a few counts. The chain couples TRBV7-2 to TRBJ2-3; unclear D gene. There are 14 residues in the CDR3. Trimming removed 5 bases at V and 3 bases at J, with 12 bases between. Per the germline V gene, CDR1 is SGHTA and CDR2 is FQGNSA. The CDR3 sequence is CASSPPGTTDTQYF. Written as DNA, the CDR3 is TGTGCCAGCAGCCCGCCGGGTACGACAGATACGCAGTATTTT.

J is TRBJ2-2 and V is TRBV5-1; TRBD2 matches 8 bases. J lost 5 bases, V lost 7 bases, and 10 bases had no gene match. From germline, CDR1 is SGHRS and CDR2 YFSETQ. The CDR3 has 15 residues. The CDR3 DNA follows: TGCGCCAGCGCCCCGCCCGGGAGGGCAACCGGGGAGCTGTTTTTT. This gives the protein CASAPPGRATGELFF.